The rows below give T cell receptor beta chains drawn from one sample of a study of radiation and T cells in renal cell carcinoma. Assay used: immunoSEQ multiplex PCR; TCRdb lists only in-frame clones, some missing. Counted here are 20,000 to 30,000 clones, roughly 50% occurring once; the ten biggest clones make up around a fifth. The specimen comprised tumor tissue, sampled from a patient whose treatment was nephrectomy without radiotherapy. These receptors originate from a man in his forties or fifties with renal cell carcinoma. The conserved cysteine and the conserved F or W are not part of the CDR3 here. A D gene is named only where the DNA matches it firmly.

>TRBJ1-6|NA|TRBV27
ASSLKWGVLDNSPLH
>TRBJ1-1|NA|TRBV4-1
ASSQMGRSMNTEAF
>TRBJ1-2|NA|TRBV28
ASRGGPDVYGYT
>TRBJ1-5|NA|TRBV6-1
ASAEGMDQPQH
>TRBJ2-7|TRBD1|TRBV4-1
ASSQGGTGGSYEQY
>TRBJ1-1|NA|TRBV6-1
ASSEVQHLNTEAF
>TRBJ1-3|TRBD1|TRBV6-7
ASSSPDRPISSGNTIY
>TRBJ1-1|NA|TRBV9
ASSVAGLNTEAF
>TRBJ1-2|TRBD1|TRBV7-8
ASSPGQGGYGYT
>TRBJ2-3|NA|TRBV7-9
ASSFAQSHTDTQY
>TRBJ1-6|NA|TRBV14
ASSQAGLSSYNSPLH
>TRBJ2-3|NA|TRBV6-1
ASSDPGDTQY
>TRBJ2-1|NA|TRBV7-2
ASSLAQASQF
>TRBJ2-2|TRBD1|TRBV5-1
ASSPRQGGTGELF
>TRBJ2-1|NA|TRBV7-9
ASARLNEQF
>TRBJ1-5|NA|TRBV15
ATSKQDNQPQH